The rows below give T cell receptor beta chains drawn from one sample of a study of blood T cell repertoires in COVID-19. Sequencing used immunoSEQ multiplex PCR; TCRdb keeps in-frame clones, though not all of them. The sample has hundreds of thousands of clones, 80% to 90% seen once. Sequencing input: peripheral blood. Every receptor here comes from a woman aged 25 to 39 with active or convalescent COVID-19. CDR3s include the opening cysteine and the closing phenylalanine or tryptophan. D genes are given only for firm matches. Clone sizes are given selectively: once, few, many, or a class where the clone is expanded.

>few|TRBJ1-1|TRBV5-1|-
CASRLDRAGVNTEAFF
TGCGCCAGCAGGTTGGACCGGGCAGGGGTGAACACTGAAGCTTTCTTT
>-|TRBJ2-1|TRBV4-1|TRBD2
CASSQRMARGSWDEQFF
TGCGCCAGCAGCCAACGGATGGCGCGCGGGAGTTGGGATGAGCAGTTCTTC
>once|TRBJ1-5|TRBV4-1|-
CASSQDRGFAQHF
TGCGCCAGCAGCCAAGATCGGGGGTTCGCCCAGCATTTT
>once|TRBJ2-3|TRBV27|TRBD2
CASSPYHSGSTTDTQYF
TGTGCCAGCAGTCCGTACCATAGCGGGAGTACCACAGATACGCAGTATTTT
>-|TRBJ2-3|TRBV5-1|TRBD1
CASSSSGTGNTDTQYF
TGCGCCAGCAGCTCGTCCGGGACAGGCAACACAGATACGCAGTATTTT
>-|TRBJ2-7|TRBV5-6|TRBD1
CASSSYDRGYEQYF
TGTGCCAGCAGCTCGTATGACAGGGGCTACGAGCAGTACTTC
>-|TRBJ1-5|TRBV2|-
CASSVDSSDQPQHF
TGTGCCAGCAGTGTCGACAGCTCGGATCAGCCCCAGCATTTT
>-|TRBJ1-2|TRBV19|TRBD1
CASTWGQGYGYTF
TGTGCCAGTACCTGGGGACAGGGCTATGGCTACACCTTC
>-|TRBJ1-1|TRBV6-4|-
CASSEQGFTEAFF
TGTGCCAGCAGTGAACAGGGTTTCACTGAAGCTTTCTTT
>-|TRBJ2-1|TRBV7-9|TRBD2
CASSPRGLAGESSYNEQFF
TGTGCCAGCAGCCCGAGGGGACTAGCGGGAGAAAGCTCCTACAATGAGCAGTTCTTC
>-|TRBJ1-1|TRBV3-1/TRBV3-2|-
CASSEDGQMNTEAFF
TGTGCCAGCAGCGAAGACGGACAGATGAACACTGAAGCTTTCTTT
>-|TRBJ2-7|TRBV5-6|-
CASSFQQAYEQYF
TGTGCCAGCAGCTTCCAACAGGCCTACGAGCAGTACTTC
>-|TRBJ1-6|TRBV27|-
CASRSRQVAIVLSPLHF
TGTGCCAGCAGGTCCAGACAGGTTGCTATCGTCCTCTCACCCCTCCACTTT
>-|TRBJ2-4|TRBV6-1|-
CASSESRKLAKNIQYF
TGTGCCAGCAGTGAATCTAGGAAGCTGGCCAAAAACATTCAGTACTTC
>once|TRBJ1-1|TRBV14|TRBD1
CASSRGQGRNTEAFF
TGTGCCAGCAGCCGAGGACAGGGGCGGAACACTGAAGCTTTCTTT
>-|TRBJ1-3|TRBV18|-
CASSPSSSSGNTIYF
TGTGCCAGCTCACCTTCAAGCTCTTCTGGAAACACCATATATTTT
>-|TRBJ2-2|TRBV10-3|-
CAIGPEAGWSTGELFF
TGTGCCATCGGCCCGGAGGCGGGGTGGAGCACCGGGGAGCTGTTTTTT
>few|TRBJ1-2|TRBV15|-
CATSRDRRDPYGYTF
TGTGCCACCAGCAGAGATCGCAGGGATCCCTATGGCTACACCTTC
>-|TRBJ1-3|TRBV9|TRBD1
CASSVEIGGPGNTIYF
TGTGCCAGCAGCGTAGAGATAGGGGGCCCTGGAAACACCATATATTTT
>once|TRBJ2-1|TRBV21-1|-
CASSRNQDPGLAGGCGPNEQFF
TGTGCCAGCAGCAGAAACCAAGACCCGGGACTAGCGGGAGGATGTGGGCCCAATGAGCAGTTCTTC
>once|TRBJ2-7|TRBV3-1/TRBV3-2|-
CASSQAGPRAYEQYF
TGTGCCAGCAGCCAAGCCGGGCCCAGGGCCTACGAGCAGTACTTC
>medium-sized|TRBJ2-7|TRBV15|TRBD2
CATSRDVVAGIKAYEQYF
TGTGCCACCAGCAGAGATGTGGTAGCGGGCATAAAAGCCTACGAGCAGTACTTC